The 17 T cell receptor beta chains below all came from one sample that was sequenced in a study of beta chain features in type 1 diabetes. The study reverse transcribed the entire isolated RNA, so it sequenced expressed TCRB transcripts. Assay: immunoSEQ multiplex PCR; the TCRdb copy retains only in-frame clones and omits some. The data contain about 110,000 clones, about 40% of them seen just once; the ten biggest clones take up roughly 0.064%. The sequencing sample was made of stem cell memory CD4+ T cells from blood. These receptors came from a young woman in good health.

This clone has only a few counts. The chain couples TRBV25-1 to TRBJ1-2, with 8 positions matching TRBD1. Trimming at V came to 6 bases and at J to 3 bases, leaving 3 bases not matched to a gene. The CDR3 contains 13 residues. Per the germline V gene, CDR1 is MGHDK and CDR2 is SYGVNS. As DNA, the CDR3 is TGTGCCAGCAGCAAACAGGGGGACTATGGCTACACCTTC. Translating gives CASSKQGDYGYTF.

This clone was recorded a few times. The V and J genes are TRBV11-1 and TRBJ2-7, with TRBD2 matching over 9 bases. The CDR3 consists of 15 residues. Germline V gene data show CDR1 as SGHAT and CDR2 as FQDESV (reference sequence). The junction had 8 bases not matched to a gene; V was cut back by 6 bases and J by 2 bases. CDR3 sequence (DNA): TGTGCCAGCAGTCCAATAGCGGGAGCCGCCTACGAGCAGTACTTC. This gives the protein CASSPIAGAAYEQYF.

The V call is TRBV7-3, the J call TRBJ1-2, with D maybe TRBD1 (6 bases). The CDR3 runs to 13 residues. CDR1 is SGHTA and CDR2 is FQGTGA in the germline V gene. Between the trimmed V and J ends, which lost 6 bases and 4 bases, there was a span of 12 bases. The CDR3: CASSPDSVYGYTF. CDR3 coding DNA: TGTGCCAGCAGTCCGGACAGCGTCTATGGCTACACCTTC.

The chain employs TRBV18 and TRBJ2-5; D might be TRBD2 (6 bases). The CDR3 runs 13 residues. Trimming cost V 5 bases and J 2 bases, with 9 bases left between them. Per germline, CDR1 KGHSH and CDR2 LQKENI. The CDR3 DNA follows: TGTGCCAGCTCATCCGGGACTCAAGAGACCCAGTACTTC. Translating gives CASSSGTQETQYF.

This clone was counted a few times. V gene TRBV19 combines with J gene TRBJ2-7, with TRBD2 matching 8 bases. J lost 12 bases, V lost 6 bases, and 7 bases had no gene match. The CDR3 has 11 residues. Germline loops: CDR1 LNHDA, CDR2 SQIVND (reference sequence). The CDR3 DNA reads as TGTGCCAGTAGCGAACTAGCGGTTACGTACTTC. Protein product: CASSELAVTYF.

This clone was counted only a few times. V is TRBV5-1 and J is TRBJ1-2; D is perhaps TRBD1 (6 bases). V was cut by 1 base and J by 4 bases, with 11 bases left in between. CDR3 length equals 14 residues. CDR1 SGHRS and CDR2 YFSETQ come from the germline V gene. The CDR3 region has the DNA TGCGCCAGCAGCTTGACAGGGCAAGGCTATGGCTACACCTTC. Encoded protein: CASSLTGQGYGYTF.

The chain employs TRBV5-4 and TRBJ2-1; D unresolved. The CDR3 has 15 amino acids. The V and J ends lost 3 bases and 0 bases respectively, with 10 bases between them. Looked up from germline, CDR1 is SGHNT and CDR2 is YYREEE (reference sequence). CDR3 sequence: CASSSQATSYNEQFF. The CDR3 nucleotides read TGTGCCAGCAGCTCCCAGGCAACCTCCTACAATGAGCAGTTCTTC.

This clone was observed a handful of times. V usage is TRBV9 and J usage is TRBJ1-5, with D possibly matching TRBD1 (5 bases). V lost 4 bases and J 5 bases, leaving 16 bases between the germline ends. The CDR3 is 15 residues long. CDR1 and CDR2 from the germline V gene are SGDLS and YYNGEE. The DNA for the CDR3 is TGTGCCAGCAGCTCGGGGGGGGACTCCTATCAGCCCCAGCATTTT. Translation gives CASSSGGDSYQPQHF.

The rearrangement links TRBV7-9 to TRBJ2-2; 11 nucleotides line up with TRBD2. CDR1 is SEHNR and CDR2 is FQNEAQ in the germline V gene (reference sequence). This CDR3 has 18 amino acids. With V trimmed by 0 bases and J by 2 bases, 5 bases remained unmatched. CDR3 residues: CASSLAKTSGANTGELFF. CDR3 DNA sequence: TGTGCCAGCAGCTTAGCAAAGACTAGCGGGGCCAACACCGGGGAGCTGTTTTTT. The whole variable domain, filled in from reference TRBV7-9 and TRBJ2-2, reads DTGVSQNPRHKITKRGQNVTFRCDPISEHNRLYWYRQTLGQGPEFLTYFQNEAQLEKSRLLSDRFSAERPKGSFSTLEIQRTEQGDSAMYLCASSLAKTSGANTGELFFGEGSRLTVL.

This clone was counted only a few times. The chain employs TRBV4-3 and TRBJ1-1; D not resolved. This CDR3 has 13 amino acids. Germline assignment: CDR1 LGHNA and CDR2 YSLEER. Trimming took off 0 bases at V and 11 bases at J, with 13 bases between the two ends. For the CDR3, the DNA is TGCGCCAGCAGCCAAGATCGGCAGGTTAGGGCTTTCTTT. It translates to CASSQDRQVRAFF.

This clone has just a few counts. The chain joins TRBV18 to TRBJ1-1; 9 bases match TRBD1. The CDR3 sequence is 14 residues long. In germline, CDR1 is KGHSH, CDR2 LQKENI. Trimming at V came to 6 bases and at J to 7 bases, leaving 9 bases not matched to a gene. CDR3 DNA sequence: TGTGCCAGCTCTCTGGGACAGGGTGGCAGTGAAGCTTTCTTT. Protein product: CASSLGQGGSEAFF.

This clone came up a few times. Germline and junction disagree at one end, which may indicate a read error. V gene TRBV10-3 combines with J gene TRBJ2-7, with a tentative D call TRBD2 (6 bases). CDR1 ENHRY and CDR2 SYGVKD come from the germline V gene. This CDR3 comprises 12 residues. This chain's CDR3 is CAIRRDSSEQYF. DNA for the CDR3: TGTGCCATCAGGCGGGACTCCTCCGAGCAGTACTTC.

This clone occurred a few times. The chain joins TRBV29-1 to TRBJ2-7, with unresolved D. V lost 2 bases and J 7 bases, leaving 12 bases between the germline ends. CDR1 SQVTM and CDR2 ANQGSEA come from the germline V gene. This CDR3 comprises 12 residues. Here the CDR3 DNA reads TGCAGCGTTGAAAGCCCCGGTATGGAGCAGTACTTC. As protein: CSVESPGMEQYF.

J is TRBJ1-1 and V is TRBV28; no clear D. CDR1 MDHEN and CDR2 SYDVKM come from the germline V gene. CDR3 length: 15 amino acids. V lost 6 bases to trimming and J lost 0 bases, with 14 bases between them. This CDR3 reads CASSYPRVMNTEAFF. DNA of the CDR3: TGTGCCAGCAGCTACCCCCGGGTAATGAACACTGAAGCTTTCTTT.

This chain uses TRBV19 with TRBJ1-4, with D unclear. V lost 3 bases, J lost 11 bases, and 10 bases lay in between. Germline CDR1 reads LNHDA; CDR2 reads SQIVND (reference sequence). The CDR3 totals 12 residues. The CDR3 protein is CASSIIPGKLFF. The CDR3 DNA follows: TGTGCCAGTAGTATTATCCCCGGGAAACTGTTTTTT.

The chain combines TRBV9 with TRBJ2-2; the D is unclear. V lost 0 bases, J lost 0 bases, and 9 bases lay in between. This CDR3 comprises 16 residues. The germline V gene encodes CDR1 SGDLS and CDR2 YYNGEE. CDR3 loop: CASSVGLASNTGELFF. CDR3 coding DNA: TGTGCCAGCAGCGTAGGGTTAGCATCGAACACCGGGGAGCTGTTTTTT.

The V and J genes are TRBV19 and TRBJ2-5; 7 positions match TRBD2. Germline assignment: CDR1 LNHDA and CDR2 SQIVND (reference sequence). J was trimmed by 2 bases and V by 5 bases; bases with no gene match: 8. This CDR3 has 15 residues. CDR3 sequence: CASSLQRGPQETQYF. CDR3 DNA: TGTGCCAGTAGTCTCCAGCGGGGTCCTCAAGAGACCCAGTACTTC.